One sample yielded the 4 T cell receptor beta chains listed below, sequenced in a study of CD4 T cells in relation to SARS-CoV-2 and coronaviruses. Profiled with immunoSEQ multiplex PCR; TCRdb holds only in-frame clones, not every one. Here the sample spans about 36,000 clones, around 83% being singletons. No cognate antigen is known for these TCRs. The sequencing input was naive CD4+ T cells from PBMCs, cultured in vitro. Subset described: naive CD4+ T cells isolated by negative enrichment. The source of these receptors is an adult with COVID-19.

The chain couples TRBV5-6 to TRBJ1-2; TRBD1 matches 7 bases. Per germline, CDR1 SGHDT and CDR2 YYEEEE. Trimming removed 4 bases from V and 7 bases from J; junction bases left unmatched: 10. The CDR3 covers 14 residues. This CDR3 reads CASSVGQAIAGYTF. In DNA form, the CDR3 reads TGTGCCAGCAGCGTAGGACAGGCAATCGCTGGCTACACCTTC.

J is TRBJ1-2 and V is TRBV6-5, with D unclear. V lost 3 bases to trimming and J lost 8 bases, with 16 bases between them. Germline loops: CDR1 MNHEY, CDR2 SVGAGI. The CDR3 consists of 14 residues. The CDR3 sequence: CASSYSFGVRGYTF. In nucleotides, the CDR3 is TGTGCCAGCAGTTATTCTTTCGGGGTGCGCGGCTACACCTTC.

The chain recombines TRBV30 with TRBJ2-3; D is undetermined. V lost 3 bases and J 0 bases, leaving 4 bases between the germline ends. From germline, CDR1 is GTSNPN and CDR2 SVGIG (reference sequence). This CDR3 region has 12 residues. CDR3 DNA: TGTGCCTGGAGGAGGAGCACAGATACGCAGTATTTT. This codes for CAWRRSTDTQYF.

This clone has a single count. This sequence joins TRBV5-6 and TRBJ1-4, with D possibly TRBD1 on 5 matching bases. This CDR3 has 13 residues. Between the trimmed V and J ends, which lost 4 bases and 7 bases, there was a span of 11 bases. Germline values: CDR1 SGHDT, CDR2 YYEEEE. CDR3 residues: CASSQGLFEKLFF. The DNA for the CDR3 is TGTGCCAGCAGCCAGGGCCTATTTGAAAAACTGTTTTTT.